This TCR beta chain appears in the sequencing data of a study of identical twins. The sample holds many counts of this clonotype. Antigen specificity is unknown. With template switching, a universal primer site was added, and the cDNA carried unique molecular identifiers. TCRdb reanalysed the 5' RACE reads using MiXCR and keeps one entry per CDR3 protein. Of roughly 350,000 distinct CDR3 sequences in the sample, approximately 9.1% were seen once. Findings and caveats of the study: The authors noted that invariant MAIT and iNKT cells could partly confound zero-insertion analyses.

Sequences were obtained from naive T cells sorted from blood. The TCR originated in a woman aged 50 to 65 in good health.

This CDR3 reads CASSLAGRSGGYTF. As DNA, the CDR3 is TGCGCCAGCAGCTTGGCGGGGCGGTCTGGCGGCTACACCTTC. V is TRBV5-1 and J is TRBJ1-2; possible D gene TRBD1, 5 bases. Per germline, CDR1 SGHRS and CDR2 YFSETQ. Trimming pared 0 bases from V and 8 bases from J, leaving 14 bases between. The CDR3 runs 14 residues.